Described below is a single T cell receptor beta chain sequence and its context. The count of this clone is one. No antigen is known for it. The sample holds no much larger clone one base away, and base qualities are not on file. V is shortened by 1 base, J by 7 bases, and the region joining them spans 5 bases. The germline V gene encodes CDR1 KGHSH and CDR2 LQKENI. From the cysteine up to the phenylalanine, the CDR3 has a length of 12 residues. CDR3 DNA only is kept here, 36 bases in frame from base 1. Receptor amplification or capture employed the immunoSEQ multiplex PCR assay. Entries here come from immuneACCESS through TCRdb and include only in-frame sequences with V and J called. Some clones fail to appear in such tables; in the studies checked, an unresolved V gene covers under half of the shortfall, and the cause of the remainder is unknown. This sample comprises 150,000 to 200,000 clones, over 85% of them detected only once. The ten largest clones take up over 1.1% of the sample.

This entry is derived from a study of control samples from healthy donors and cancer patients (dated by TCRdb to 2018 to 2021). The V gene is TRBV18 and the J gene is TRBJ2-1; a tentative D match to TRBD1 spans 5 bases. Source material: blood. The sequence derives from a man aged 30-40 years in good health. The CDR3 here reads CASSPQGNEQFF. The DNA sequence follows: TGTGCCAGCTCACCACAGGGGAATGAGCAGTTCTTC.